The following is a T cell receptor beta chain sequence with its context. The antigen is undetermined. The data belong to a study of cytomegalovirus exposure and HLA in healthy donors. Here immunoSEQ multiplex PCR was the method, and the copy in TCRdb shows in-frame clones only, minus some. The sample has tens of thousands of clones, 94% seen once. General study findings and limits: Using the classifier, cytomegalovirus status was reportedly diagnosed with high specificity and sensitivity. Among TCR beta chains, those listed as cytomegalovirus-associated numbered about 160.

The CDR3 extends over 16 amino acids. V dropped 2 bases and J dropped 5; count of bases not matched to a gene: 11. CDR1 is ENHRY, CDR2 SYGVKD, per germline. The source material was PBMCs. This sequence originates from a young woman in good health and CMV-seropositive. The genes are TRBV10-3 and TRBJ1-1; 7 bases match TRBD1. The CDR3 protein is CAISEHDWVRGTEAFF. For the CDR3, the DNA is TGTGCCATCAGTGAGCATGATTGGGTCAGGGGGACTGAAGCTTTCTTT.